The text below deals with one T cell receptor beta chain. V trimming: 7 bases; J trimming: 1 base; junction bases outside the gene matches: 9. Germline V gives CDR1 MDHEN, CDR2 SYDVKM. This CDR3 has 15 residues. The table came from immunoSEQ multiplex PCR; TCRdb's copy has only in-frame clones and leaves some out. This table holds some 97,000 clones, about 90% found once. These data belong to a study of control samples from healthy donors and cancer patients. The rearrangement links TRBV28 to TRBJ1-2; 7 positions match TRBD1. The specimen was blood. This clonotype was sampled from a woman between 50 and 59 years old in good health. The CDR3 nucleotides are TGTGCCAGCACTTTTATGCAGGGGGGTAACTATGGCTACACCTTC. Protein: CASTFMQGGNYGYTF.